This T cell receptor beta chain was obtained from a study of CD8 T cells in Susac syndrome. This CDR3 has 16 amino acids. The V gene lost 1 base and the J gene lost 3 bases, with 13 bases spanning the gap. The germline CDR1 and CDR2 sequences are SGHTA and FQGTGA. RNA amounts of about 0.45 to 1 ug underwent reverse transcription with random hexamers. Each CDR3 protein gets one entry after TCRdb re-called the immunoSEQ multiplex PCR reads with MiXCR. The profile shows fewer than 300,000 distinct CDR3 sequences, 80% to 90% of them singletons. The multiple sclerosis controls were treatment-naive patients, and their relapsing-remitting disease was stable or active. Negative isolation yielded CD4+ and CD8+ T cells, and FACS enriched TEMRA cells.

This receptor was identified in a human donor with multiple sclerosis. Material: CD8+ T cells from PBMCs. This chain uses TRBV7-3 with TRBJ1-5; tentative D call: TRBD1 (6 bases). CDR3 DNA sequence: TGTGCCAGCAGCTTAATACCAGGGACAACCAATCAGCCCCAGCATTTT. Its translation is CASSLIPGTTNQPQHF.